What follows are 22 T cell receptor beta chains derived from one specimen sequenced in a study of blood T cells in healthy people across ages (dated by TCRdb to between 2014 and 2017). Library preparation employed 5' RACE. Sequencer: Illumina HiSeq 2500. A second about 7 to 12 cycle PCR used a sample-barcoded 5' primer and a J-beta primer mix. TCRdb trimmed the raw reads at Q25, called clones with MiXCR and kept productive beta chains. Records with the same CDR3 protein are collapsed into one entry carrying the most frequent genes and DNA. Across this sample there are about 970,000 distinct CDR3 sequences, with just over 50% seen only once. The ten largest clonotypes hold about a fifth of the sample. Sequencing was carried out using blood. The receptor source for this set is a woman aged 60-75 years in good health.

The rearrangement joins TRBV6-1 to TRBJ2-1; 8 positions agree with TRBD2. Losses at the gene ends were 10 bases for V and 7 bases for J; bases not matched to a gene: 12. CDR3 length: 14 residues. Looked up from germline, CDR1 is MNHNS and CDR2 is SASEGT. Written as DNA, the CDR3 is TGTGCCACCACCCCGACCGGGAGGGGGAATGAGCAGTTCTTC. This gives the protein CATTPTGRGNEQFF.

This clonotype was observed at least ten times. V and J are TRBV29-1 and TRBJ2-2; TRBD1 matches at 8 bases. The V and J ends lost 5 bases and 0 bases, in that order; junction bases with no gene match: 5. The CDR3 totals 15 residues. Per the germline V gene, CDR1 is SQVTM and CDR2 is ANQGSEA. CDR3 DNA: TGCAGCGTTCGGCCAGGGGGCGCGAACACCGGGGAGCTGTTTTTT. Encoded protein: CSVRPGGANTGELFF.

This clonotype has just a few counts. The chain links TRBV29-1 to TRBJ2-1, with 11 nucleotides matching TRBD2. V dropped 7 bases and J dropped 6; count of bases not matched to a gene: 8. The CDR3 has 14 amino acids. CDR1 and CDR2 (germline): SQVTM, ANQGSEA. The chain's CDR3 is CSAYRTSGFNEQFF. The CDR3 nucleotides read TGCAGCGCCTACCGGACTAGCGGGTTCAATGAGCAGTTCTTC.

The chain is built from TRBV5-1 and TRBJ2-2; 8 bases map to TRBD2. V gave up 2 bases and J gave up 6 bases; unmatched junction bases: 9. This CDR3 contains 16 residues. Germline V CDR1 and CDR2: SGHRS, YFSETQ. CDR3 loop: CASSFPPGREPGELFF. Written as DNA, the CDR3 is TGCGCCAGCAGCTTCCCCCCCGGGAGGGAGCCCGGGGAGCTGTTTTTT.

This rearrangement joins TRBV28 to TRBJ2-5; no definite D call. There are 16 residues in the CDR3. Trimming left V 1 base short and J 2 bases short, with 14 bases between. CDR1 MDHEN and CDR2 SYDVKM come from the germline V gene. The CDR3 DNA sequence: TGTGCCAGCAGTTTATACGGAAAGGGAAGGCAAGAGACCCAGTACTTC. Translation gives CASSLYGKGRQETQYF.

V usage is TRBV4-1 and J usage is TRBJ2-7, with no clear D. This CDR3 is 15 amino acids long. CDR1 is MGHRA and CDR2 is YSYEKL in the germline V gene. V was cut by 1 base and J by 3 bases, with 13 bases left in between. CDR3 nucleotides: TGCGCCAGCAGCCAAGTTTTGGAGTCAAACTACGAGCAGTACTTC. This translates into CASSQVLESNYEQYF.

This clonotype was detected a few times. The rearrangement joins TRBV20-1 to TRBJ2-1; tentatively, D is TRBD2 (6 bases). This CDR3 region has 15 residues. In germline, CDR1 is DFQATT, CDR2 SNEGSKA (reference sequence). The V and J ends lost 1 base and 0 bases respectively, with 10 bases between them. CDR3 sequence (DNA): TGCAGTGCTAGAGCGGGGGACTCCTCCTACAATGAGCAGTTCTTC. Its protein is CSARAGDSSYNEQFF.

This clonotype showed up just a few times. The chain carries TRBV29-1 and TRBJ2-5, with 7 positions matching TRBD1. The CDR3 sequence is 14 residues long. V gave up 7 bases and J gave up 5 bases; unmatched junction bases: 13. Germline-derived CDR1 and CDR2 are SQVTM and ANQGSEA. The CDR3 is CSARTGWNGETQYF. CDR3 nucleotides: TGCAGCGCTAGGACAGGATGGAATGGGGAGACCCAGTACTTC. Filled out from reference TRBV29-1 and TRBJ2-5, the complete variable domain reads SAVISQKPSRDICQRGTSLTIQCQVDSQVTMMFWYRQQPGQSLTLIATANQGSEATYESGFVIDKFPISRPNLTFSTLTVSNMSPEDSSIYLCSARTGWNGETQYFGPGTRLLVL.

The chain employs TRBV20-1 and TRBJ1-2; D is perhaps TRBD1 (5 bases). CDR1 is DFQATT and CDR2 is SNEGSKA in the germline V gene (reference sequence). CDR3 length: 12 residues. V was clipped by 4 bases and J by 7 bases, with 13 bases between them. The CDR3 coding sequence is TGCAGTGCTAACCCGGGGCAGCGTGGCTACACCTTC. It specifies CSANPGQRGYTF.

This chain joins TRBV7-2 and TRBJ2-4; 7 positions agree with TRBD2. J was trimmed by 8 bases and V by 5 bases; bases with no gene match: 9. The CDR3 totals 14 residues. Germline V gene lookup returns CDR1 SGHTA and CDR2 FQGNSA. In nucleotides, the CDR3 is TGTGCCAGCAGCAAATCGGGACTACAAGACATTCAGTACTTC. Its translation is CASSKSGLQDIQYF. Full variable domain (outside the CDR3, taken from reference TRBV7-2 and TRBJ2-4): GAGVSQSPSNKVTEKGKDVELRCDPISGHTALYWYRQSLGQGLEFLIYFQGNSAPDKSGLPSDRFSAERTGGSVSTLTIQRTQQEDSAVYLCASSKSGLQDIQYFGAGTRLSVL.

The rearrangement joins TRBV3-1 to TRBJ2-7; 8 bases map to TRBD2. Unmatched junction bases numbered 5, after V lost 0 bases and J lost 4 bases. This CDR3 is built from 15 residues. Per the germline V gene, CDR1 is LGHDT and CDR2 is YNNKEL (reference sequence). In DNA form, the CDR3 reads TGTGCCAGCAGCCAAGATTTTACTAGCGGTTACGAGCAGTACTTC. Translation: CASSQDFTSGYEQYF.

This chain uses TRBV29-1 with TRBJ2-2; TRBD2 might be the D (7 bases). The CDR3 totals 17 residues. V lost 7 bases to trimming and J lost 3 bases, with 24 bases between them. Germline V gene lookup returns CDR1 SQVTM and CDR2 ANQGSEA. The CDR3 region is CSAGGTPIRGDTGELFF. The CDR3 coding sequence is TGCAGCGCCGGCGGGACACCAATCCGGGGGGACACCGGGGAGCTGTTTTTT.

J is TRBJ2-3 and V is TRBV9; possibly TRBD2 for D (5 bases). Germline values: CDR1 SGDLS, CDR2 YYNGEE. This CDR3 contains 15 residues. Trimming removed 4 bases at V and 1 base at J, with 13 bases between. The CDR3 nucleotides are TGTGCCAGCAGCCCCCTCGGGATCCGCACAGATACGCAGTATTTT. Translation gives CASSPLGIRTDTQYF. The whole variable domain, remainder taken from reference TRBV9 and TRBJ2-3, is DSGVTQTPKHLITATGQRVTLRCSPRSGDLSVYWYQQSLDQGLQFLIQYYNGEERAKGNILERFSAQQFPDLHSELNLSSLELGDSALYFCASSPLGIRTDTQYFGPGTRLTVL.

The chain couples TRBV10-3 to TRBJ2-2, with a possible D match to TRBD1 (5 bases). In germline, CDR1 is ENHRY, CDR2 SYGVKD. The CDR3 runs 15 residues. V was cut by 4 bases and J by 0 bases, with 9 bases left in between. The CDR3 sequence is CAISAGRANTGELFF. As DNA, the CDR3 is TGTGCCATCAGTGCGGGCAGGGCGAACACCGGGGAGCTGTTTTTT.

The rearrangement uses TRBV11-1 and TRBJ2-4; tentatively, D is TRBD1 (8 bases). Trimming removed 5 bases from V and 3 bases from J, with 17 bases in between. Germline lookup yields CDR1 SGHAT and CDR2 FQDESV (reference sequence). CDR3 length: 16 residues. The DNA for the CDR3 is TGTGCCAGCAGCCCTAGACAGGGGAGGGTCAAAAACATTCAGTACTTC. Translating it yields CASSPRQGRVKNIQYF.

V and J are TRBV13 and TRBJ1-2; 9 bases match TRBD1. V shed 1 base, J shed 7 bases, and the junction held 10 bases outside the gene matches. Germline CDR1 and CDR2: PRHDT and FYEKMQ (reference sequence). The length of the CDR3 is 16 residues. The CDR3 is CASSLDRGLWTGGYTF. For the CDR3, the DNA is TGTGCCAGCAGCTTAGACAGGGGGCTGTGGACGGGTGGCTACACCTTC.

This chain links TRBV21-1 with TRBJ2-7; the table's D call, TRBD1, was not checked against the DNA. TRBV21-1 is a pseudogene locus. The CDR3 length is 14 residues. The CDR3, as DNA: TGTGCCAGCCCTACCCCTTCTAGCTCCTACGAGCAGTACTTC. The encoded protein is CASPTPSSSYEQYF.

The chain couples TRBV4-1 to TRBJ2-4; a possible D gene is TRBD2 (6 bases). V was shortened by 0 bases and J by 2 bases, with 14 bases between the two germline ends. The CDR3 spans 17 residues. Germline CDR1 is MGHRA and CDR2 is YSYEKL. CDR3 amino acids: CASSQDPSAGPKNIQYF. The CDR3 DNA reads as TGCGCCAGCAGCCAAGACCCTAGCGCGGGACCCAAAAACATTCAGTACTTC.

Details on this clonotype: A read error may produce the germline difference seen at one junction end. The V gene is TRBV6-1, the J gene TRBJ2-1, with a weak D call TRBD1 (6 bases). CDR1 and CDR2 from the germline V gene are MNHNS and SASEGT. This CDR3 is built from 14 residues. For the CDR3, the DNA is TGTGCCAGCAGTACCCTACAGGGATACACTGAGCAGTTCTTC. Translating gives CASSTLQGYTEQFF.

The rearrangement links TRBV20-1 to TRBJ1-6, with D possibly being TRBD1 (6 bases). CDR1 is DFQATT and CDR2 is SNEGSKA in the germline V gene (reference sequence). CDR3 length equals 17 residues. The V end lost 0 bases, the J end lost 4 bases, and 16 bases lay between the germline ends. The CDR3 loop is CSARDYGQHLYNSPLHF. CDR3 DNA sequence: TGCAGTGCTAGAGATTACGGACAGCATCTTTATAATTCACCCCTCCACTTT.

This chain links TRBV28 with TRBJ1-2; D call uncertain. Trimming removed 6 bases at V and 0 bases at J, with 17 bases between. Germline assignment: CDR1 MDHEN and CDR2 SYDVKM. The CDR3 consists of 16 residues. The CDR3 loop is CASRSDRLATNYGYTF. In nucleotides, the CDR3 is TGTGCCAGCAGATCTGACCGCCTAGCAACTAACTATGGCTACACCTTC.

This clonotype was seen more than once but under ten times. V gene TRBV7-9 combines with J gene TRBJ1-2, with TRBD1 matching 10 bases. The germline CDR1 and CDR2 sequences are SEHNR and FQNEAQ (reference sequence). The CDR3 is 14 amino acids. The trim removed 0 bases at V and 6 bases at J, leaving 1 base unmatched. The CDR3 DNA reads as TGTGCCAGCAGCTTAGCGACAGGGGGCCATGGCTACACCTTC. Its protein product is CASSLATGGHGYTF.